Each of the 10 T cell receptor beta chains below was sequenced from the same sample in a study of beta chain features in type 1 diabetes. Investigators reverse transcribed all isolated RNA, so they sequenced expressed TCRB transcripts. The data were produced by immunoSEQ multiplex PCR, yet TCRdb's version contains in-frame clones alone and is incomplete. Among just over 600,000 clones, 15% were seen once, and the ten largest hold around 0.095%. The sequencing input was naive CD4+ T cells from blood. The receptors were gathered from a man aged 18 to 35 in good health.

This clone was seen a few times. The chain combines TRBV28 with TRBJ2-7; 9 bases agree with TRBD1. V gave up 3 bases and J gave up 3 bases; unmatched junction bases: 6. The CDR3 spans 15 residues. Germline CDR1 reads MDHEN; CDR2 reads SYDVKM. CDR3 nucleotides: TGTGCCAGCAGTTTCGGTGTGGGACAGGGCTACGAGCAGTACTTC. It translates to CASSFGVGQGYEQYF. Full variable domain (outside the CDR3, taken from reference TRBV28 and TRBJ2-7): DVKVTQSSRYLVKRTGEKVFLECVQDMDHENMFWYRQDPGLGLRLIYFSYDVKMKEKGDIPEGYSVSREKKERFSLILESASTNQTSMYLCASSFGVGQGYEQYFGPGTRLTVT.

This clone turned up a few times. V and J are TRBV11-1 and TRBJ1-6, with D possibly being TRBD1 (5 bases). Germline assignment: CDR1 SGHAT and CDR2 FQDESV (reference sequence). This CDR3 contains 12 residues. Deletions cut 4 bases from V and 11 bases from J, with 9 bases between. The CDR3 loop is CASSWGPAPLHF. The CDR3 DNA follows: TGTGCCAGCAGCTGGGGACCGGCACCCCTCCACTTT.

The rearrangement joins TRBV7-2 to TRBJ1-2, with unresolved D. Looked up from germline, CDR1 is SGHTA and CDR2 is FQGNSA. The CDR3 contains 13 residues. Deletions cut 1 base from V and 4 bases from J, with 7 bases between. The CDR3 is CASSLEAVYGYTF. The CDR3 DNA is TGTGCCAGCAGCTTAGAGGCGGTCTATGGCTACACCTTC.

The chain joins TRBV2 to TRBJ1-3, with TRBD1 matching 7 bases. The junction had 9 bases not matched to a gene; V was cut back by 6 bases and J by 4 bases. The CDR3 covers 15 residues. Per germline, CDR1 SNHLY and CDR2 FYNNEI. CDR3 coding DNA: TGTGCCAGCAGCCCACAGGGGTCGGAGGGAAACACCATATATTTT. It encodes CASSPQGSEGNTIYF.

This clone was detected only a few times. This chain joins TRBV7-2 and TRBJ2-7; TRBD1 matches 8 bases. The CDR3 extends over 13 amino acids. The junction had 6 bases not matched to a gene; V was cut back by 5 bases and J by 6 bases. Germline V gene sequence: CDR1 SGHTA, CDR2 FQGNSA. CDR3 region: CASSPSRGREQYF. The CDR3 nucleotides read TGTGCCAGCAGCCCTAGCAGGGGGCGCGAGCAGTACTTC.

V is TRBV4-3 and J is TRBJ1-1; D gene uncertain. CDR3 size: 12 residues. The V end was cut by 1 base, the J end by 7 bases, with 7 bases between. From germline, CDR1 is LGHNA and CDR2 YSLEER. The CDR3 protein is CASSQGRSEAFF. CDR3 bases: TGCGCCAGCAGCCAAGGAAGGAGTGAAGCTTTCTTT.

The chain employs TRBV28 and TRBJ1-6; tentative D call: TRBD1 (6 bases). The CDR3 covers 12 residues. The germline V gene encodes CDR1 MDHEN and CDR2 SYDVKM. V dropped 8 bases and J dropped 14 bases, with 16 bases sitting between them. The CDR3 DNA reads TGTGCCAGCGGCCAGGACCCAGGGGCCCTCCACTTT. It is translated as CASGQDPGALHF. The whole variable domain, remainder taken from reference TRBV28 and TRBJ1-6, is DVKVTQSSRYLVKRTGEKVFLECVQDMDHENMFWYRQDPGLGLRLIYFSYDVKMKEKGDIPEGYSVSREKKERFSLILESASTNQTSMYLCASGQDPGALHFGNGTRLTVT.

The V gene is TRBV5-4, the J gene TRBJ2-7; D possibly matches TRBD1 or TRBD2 (5 bases each). Germline-derived CDR1 and CDR2 are SGHNT and YYREEE (reference sequence). The CDR3 is made up of 14 amino acids. V was trimmed by 3 bases and J by 0 bases, leaving 10 bases between them. The CDR3 bases are TGTGCCAGCAGCTATGGGACGAGCTCCTACGAGCAGTACTTC. Protein product: CASSYGTSSYEQYF. The full variable domain, rest sourced from reference TRBV5-4 and TRBJ2-7, is ETGVTQSPTHLIKTRGQQVTLRCSSQSGHNTVSWYQQALGQGPQFIFQYYREEENGRGNFPPRFSGLQFPNYSSELNVNALELDDSALYLCASSYGTSSYEQYFGPGTRLTVT.

V gene TRBV7-9 combines with J gene TRBJ1-2, with a tentative D call TRBD1 (5 bases). Germline-derived CDR1 and CDR2 are SEHNR and FQNEAQ (reference sequence). Trimming removed 4 bases at V and 0 bases at J, with 15 bases between. The CDR3 has 16 residues. CDR3 loop: CASSYRDQRANYGYTF. CDR3 nucleotides: TGTGCCAGCAGCTACCGGGACCAACGGGCTAACTATGGCTACACCTTC.

This chain connects TRBV19 to TRBJ2-3; weak D call: TRBD2 (6 bases). The CDR3 has 15 residues. CDR1 is LNHDA, CDR2 SQIVND, per germline (reference sequence). Between the trimmed V and J ends, which lost 3 bases and 0 bases, there was a span of 10 bases. The CDR3: CASSISGPSTDTQYF. The CDR3 coding sequence is TGTGCCAGTAGTATTAGCGGTCCTAGCACAGATACGCAGTATTTT.